Listed below are T cell receptor beta chains from one sample, sequenced in a study of patients and donors after allogeneic stem cell transplantation. In TCRdb, the RT-PCR reads were re-called with MiXCR into one record per CDR3 protein. This sample yields some 960,000 distinct CDR3 sequences, of which more than 15% are seen a single time; roughly 6.4% belongs to the top ten. The specimen was blood, either unsorted or a sorted T cell fraction (not recorded which). These receptors were taken from a human donor who was either an allogeneic HSCT recipient or a stem cell or donor lymphocyte infusion donor (not recorded which). It is not recorded whose cells these are; they may come from a transplant donor. Both conserved end residues are part of each CDR3. A D gene is named only where the DNA matches it firmly. Clone sizes are given selectively: once, few, many, or a class where the clone is expanded.

TRBD2	TRBJ2-1	TRBV5-4	-	TGTGCCAGCAGCTTGGCGGCTAGCGGGAGTGGGGTGGGGTACAATGAGCAGTTCTTC	CASSLAASGSGVGYNEQFF
TRBD1	TRBJ2-2	TRBV7-2	-	TGTGCCAGCAGCTTACAGGGGGAGGGGGAGCTGTTTTTT	CASSLQGEGELFF
-	TRBJ2-5	TRBV7-9	-	TGTGCCAGCAGCCCCAGACTAGGAGGAAGGCAGACCCAGTACTTC	CASSPRLGGRQTQYF
-	TRBJ2-5	TRBV4-2	few	TGTGCCAGCAGCCAAGATAGGGTCGGAGAGACCCAGTACTTC	CASSQDRVGETQYF
TRBD1	TRBJ1-4	TRBV7-9	few	TGTGCCAGCAGCTTCCAGACAGGGGGCGAAGATGAAAAACTGTTTTTT	CASSFQTGGEDEKLFF
-	TRBJ2-3	TRBV6-1	-	TGTGCCAGCAGGAGACATTCCACTAGCACAGATACGCAGTATTTT	CASRRHSTSTDTQYF
-	TRBJ2-7	TRBV12-3/TRBV12-4	few	TGTGCCAGCAGTTTCGGTACCTCCGCCGAGCAGTACTTC	CASSFGTSAEQYF
TRBD1	TRBJ2-6	TRBV2	-	TGTGCCAGCAGACCTGGGACAGGCGTTTCTGGGGCCAACGTCCTGACTTTC	CASRPGTGVSGANVLTF
-	TRBJ2-2	TRBV13	few	TGTGCCAGCAGCTTAAGACTGACTACCGGGGAGCTGTTTTTT	CASSLRLTTGELFF
-	TRBJ1-2	TRBV6-5	few	TGTGCCAGCAGTTACTCCCTAGGGGGGCTCTATGGCTACACCTTC	CASSYSLGGLYGYTF
-	TRBJ2-7	TRBV7-2	-	TGTGCCAGCAGCTACCCGAGACAGGCTGACGAGCAGTACTTC	CASSYPRQADEQYF